Listed below are T cell receptor beta chains from one sample, sequenced in a study of T cells in Graves' hyperthyroidism and ophthalmopathy. A single record per CDR3 protein comes from TCRdb applying MiXCR to the multiplex PCR reads. This table has about 700,000 distinct CDR3 sequences, approximately 42% appearing once. The sample taken for sequencing was peripheral blood or thyroid tissue (not recorded which). The receptors come from an adult man with Graves' disease, either hyperthyroidism or ophthalmopathy (not recorded which). Both conserved end residues are part of each CDR3. The order of the fields is CDR3 DNA, CDR3 protein, V gene, J gene, D gene, clone size. D genes are given only for firm matches. Size values are once, few and many counts, or a class for expanded clones, and some rows have none.

CDR3 DNA: TGTGCCAGCAGTGCCAGGACTAGCGGGAGGGCTAGGGAGCAGTACTTC; CDR3 protein: CASSARTSGRAREQYF; V gene: TRBV6-1; J gene: TRBJ2-7; D gene: TRBD2; clone size: .
CDR3 DNA: TGCAGCACGCAGGACAGTAGGGACCAGCCCCAGCATTTT; CDR3 protein: CSTQDSRDQPQHF; V gene: TRBV20-1; J gene: TRBJ1-5; D gene: .; clone size: many
CDR3 DNA: TGCAGTGCTAGAGATCACGGGAACACCGGGGAGCTGTTTTTT; CDR3 protein: CSARDHGNTGELFF; V gene: TRBV20-1; J gene: TRBJ2-2; D gene: .; clone size: .
CDR3 DNA: TGTGCCACCAGCAGTGCTTCGGACAGCGTTATGGACACCTTC; CDR3 protein: CATSSASDSVMDTF; V gene: TRBV15; J gene: TRBJ1-2; D gene: .; clone size: .
CDR3 DNA: TGTGCCAGCAGTGTATCCCGGGACAGGGGCTATGGCTACACCTTC; CDR3 protein: CASSVSRDRGYGYTF; V gene: TRBV25-1; J gene: TRBJ1-2; D gene: TRBD1; clone size: .
CDR3 DNA: TGTGCCACCAGCAGCGAAACAGGGTACGATCAGCCCCAGCATTTT; CDR3 protein: CATSSETGYDQPQHF; V gene: TRBV15; J gene: TRBJ1-5; D gene: .; clone size: .
CDR3 DNA: TGCAGTGCTAACCCAGGGGATAGCAATCAGCCCCAGCATTTT; CDR3 protein: CSANPGDSNQPQHF; V gene: TRBV20-1; J gene: TRBJ1-5; D gene: .; clone size: .
CDR3 DNA: TGTGCCAGCAGTGAAAGGGACAGGGGAGGTGGCGAGCAGTACTTC; CDR3 protein: CASSERDRGGGEQYF; V gene: TRBV2; J gene: TRBJ2-7; D gene: TRBD1; clone size: .
CDR3 DNA: TGTGCCAGCAGCTTAAGCACCGGGACAGGGAGACAAGAGACCCAGTACTTC; CDR3 protein: CASSLSTGTGRQETQYF; V gene: TRBV7-2; J gene: TRBJ2-5; D gene: TRBD1; clone size: .
CDR3 DNA: TGTGCCAGCAGCTCCGACAGAAGCTATGGCTACACCTTC; CDR3 protein: CASSSDRSYGYTF; V gene: TRBV7-2; J gene: TRBJ1-2; D gene: .; clone size: .
CDR3 DNA: TGTGCCAGCAGCTTGGGGCGCGGGGAGCTGTTTTTT; CDR3 protein: CASSLGRGELFF; V gene: TRBV7-6; J gene: TRBJ2-2; D gene: .; clone size: .
CDR3 DNA: TGTGCCAGCAGCTTAGCTCCAGTACCGCAAAGCTCCTACGAGCAGTACTTC; CDR3 protein: CASSLAPVPQSSYEQYF; V gene: TRBV7-2; J gene: TRBJ2-7; D gene: .; clone size: few
CDR3 DNA: TGTGCCAGCAGTTTGACTAGCGGGGTCTCCTACGAGCAGTACTTC; CDR3 protein: CASSLTSGVSYEQYF; V gene: TRBV7-9; J gene: TRBJ2-7; D gene: TRBD2; clone size: .
CDR3 DNA: TGTGCCAGCAGCTTGACAGGTCAAGAGACCCGGTACTTC; CDR3 protein: CASSLTGQETRYF; V gene: TRBV7-9; J gene: TRBJ2-5; D gene: .; clone size: .
CDR3 DNA: TGTGCCAGCAGCTTGCGACTAGCGGTGAACACCGGGGAGCTGTTTTTT; CDR3 protein: CASSLRLAVNTGELFF; V gene: TRBV7-2; J gene: TRBJ2-2; D gene: TRBD2; clone size: few
CDR3 DNA: TGTGCCAGCAGCGAAATTGGGGTGGGCGGCACTGAAGCTTTCTTT; CDR3 protein: CASSEIGVGGTEAFF; V gene: TRBV2; J gene: TRBJ1-1; D gene: .; clone size: few
CDR3 DNA: TGTGCCAGCGGGACAGGGGAGAGGGGTGGCTACACCTTC; CDR3 protein: CASGTGERGGYTF; V gene: TRBV25-1; J gene: TRBJ1-2; D gene: TRBD1; clone size: .
CDR3 DNA: TGCGCCAGCAGCCAAGTCCACAACACTGAAGCTTTCTTT; CDR3 protein: CASSQVHNTEAFF; V gene: TRBV4-1; J gene: TRBJ1-1; D gene: .; clone size: .
CDR3 DNA: TGCAGCGCGTCGCAGGGGGGAGGTGGGGAGCTGTTTTTT; CDR3 protein: CSASQGGGGELFF; V gene: TRBV29-1; J gene: TRBJ2-2; D gene: .; clone size: once
CDR3 DNA: TGTGCCAGCAGCCAAGACGTCGGGTTCGTCTATGGCTACACCTTC; CDR3 protein: CASSQDVGFVYGYTF; V gene: TRBV7-2; J gene: TRBJ1-2; D gene: .; clone size: .
CDR3 DNA: TGTGCCAGTAGTGACCTTGGTGGGAGCTATGGCTACACCTTC; CDR3 protein: CASSDLGGSYGYTF; V gene: TRBV19; J gene: TRBJ1-2; D gene: .; clone size: .
CDR3 DNA: TGTGCCAGCCAGGCAGCAGGGGTCGGCGAGCAGTACTTC; CDR3 protein: CASQAAGVGEQYF; V gene: TRBV6-6; J gene: TRBJ2-7; D gene: .; clone size: few
CDR3 DNA: TGCGCCAGCAGCTTGTTCGCGGGACAGAGCTCTGGAAACACCATATATTTT; CDR3 protein: CASSLFAGQSSGNTIYF; V gene: TRBV7-9; J gene: TRBJ1-3; D gene: TRBD1; clone size: .
CDR3 DNA: TGTGCCAGCAGGGACAGTCCCTACGAGCAGTACTTC; CDR3 protein: CASRDSPYEQYF; V gene: TRBV7-9; J gene: TRBJ2-7; D gene: .; clone size: few
CDR3 DNA: TGCAGTGCCCCGCCCGGCTACCAAGAGACCCAGTACTTC; CDR3 protein: CSAPPGYQETQYF; V gene: TRBV20-1; J gene: TRBJ2-5; D gene: .; clone size: many
CDR3 DNA: TGTGCCAGCAGCTTAGCGAGGAGTAGCGGGTGGGGGGAGACCCAGTACTTC; CDR3 protein: CASSLARSSGWGETQYF; V gene: TRBV7-8; J gene: TRBJ2-5; D gene: TRBD2; clone size: many
CDR3 DNA: TGTGCCAGCAGCCAAGGTTGGAACGAGCAGTACTTC; CDR3 protein: CASSQGWNEQYF; V gene: TRBV12-3/TRBV12-4; J gene: TRBJ2-7; D gene: .; clone size: .
CDR3 DNA: TGTGCCAGCAGCGTAAGGACAGGGGTCGAGCAGTACTTC; CDR3 protein: CASSVRTGVEQYF; V gene: TRBV9; J gene: TRBJ2-7; D gene: TRBD1; clone size: .
CDR3 DNA: TGTGCCAGCAGCTTGACAGGGGGCTGGGACTCTGAAGCTTTCTTT; CDR3 protein: CASSLTGGWDSEAFF; V gene: TRBV7-2; J gene: TRBJ1-1; D gene: TRBD1; clone size: few
CDR3 DNA: TGTGCTAGTGGTTTGCAGGGGGTGAACACTGAAGCTTTCTTT; CDR3 protein: CASGLQGVNTEAFF; V gene: TRBV2; J gene: TRBJ1-1; D gene: TRBD1; clone size: .
CDR3 DNA: TGTGCCACCAAGGTGACGGGTTTCGGTTCCTACGAGCAGTACTTC; CDR3 protein: CATKVTGFGSYEQYF; V gene: TRBV24-1; J gene: TRBJ2-7; D gene: .; clone size: few
CDR3 DNA: TGTGCCAGCACTTTGGGTTATAGCAATCAGCCCCAGCATTTT; CDR3 protein: CASTLGYSNQPQHF; V gene: TRBV10-3; J gene: TRBJ1-5; D gene: .; clone size: few